The 4 T cell receptor beta chains below all came from one sample that was sequenced in a study of control samples from healthy donors and cancer patients. TCRdb's table, derived via immunoSEQ multiplex PCR, lists solely in-frame clones and lacks some. The sample includes 100,000 to 150,000 clones, about 90% of them seen just once. The sequenced material came from blood. The receptors originated from a woman between 50 and 59 years old in good health.

The table lists this clone with a count of one. This chain uses TRBV9 with TRBJ2-7; 10 bases agree with TRBD1. Germline V gene lookup returns CDR1 SGDLS and CDR2 YYNGEE. The CDR3 contains 14 residues. Germline trimming cut 3 bases from V and 5 bases from J; bases unmatched to any gene: 5. The CDR3 bases are TGTGCCAGCAGCGGGGGACAGGGGAGCAACGAGCAGTACTTC. It encodes CASSGGQGSNEQYF.

V usage is TRBV6-1 and J usage is TRBJ2-5, with D tentatively TRBD2 (6 bases). CDR1 is MNHNS and CDR2 is SASEGT in the germline V gene. The V gene lost 3 bases and the J gene lost 1 base, with 12 bases spanning the gap. The CDR3 loop spans 15 amino acids. In DNA form, the CDR3 reads TGTGCCAGCAGTGACGGGCGGGGCTTCCAAGAGACCCAGTACTTC. It encodes CASSDGRGFQETQYF.

This clone was seen just once. The V and J genes are TRBV11-2 and TRBJ1-2, with D possibly TRBD1 on 5 matching bases. The V gene lost 5 bases and the J gene lost 4 bases, with 11 bases spanning the gap. There are 13 residues in the CDR3. CDR1 and CDR2 (germline): SGHAT, FQNNGV. The CDR3, as DNA: TGTGCCAGCAGCCCGGGGACGGGCTATGGCTACACCTTC. It is translated as CASSPGTGYGYTF.

V gene TRBV6-5 combines with J gene TRBJ1-2, with no clear D. Trimming took 4 bases from V and 1 from J, leaving 10 bases between them. The CDR3 has 14 residues. The germline gives CDR1 MNHEY, CDR2 SVGAGI. Here the CDR3 reads CASSSDRINYGYTF. CDR3 nucleotide sequence: TGTGCCAGCAGTTCTGACCGGATTAACTATGGCTACACCTTC.